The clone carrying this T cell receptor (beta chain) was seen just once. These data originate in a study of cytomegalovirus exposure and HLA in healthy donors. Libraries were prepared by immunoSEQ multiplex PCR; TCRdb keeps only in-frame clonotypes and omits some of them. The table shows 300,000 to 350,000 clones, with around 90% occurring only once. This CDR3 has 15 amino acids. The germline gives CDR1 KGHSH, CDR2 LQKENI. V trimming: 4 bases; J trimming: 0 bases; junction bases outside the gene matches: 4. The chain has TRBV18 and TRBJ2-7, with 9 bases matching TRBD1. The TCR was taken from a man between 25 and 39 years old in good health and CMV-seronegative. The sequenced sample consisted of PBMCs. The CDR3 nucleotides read TGTGCCAGCTCACGAGACAGGGGGAGCTCCTACGAGCAGTACTTC. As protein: CASSRDRGSSYEQYF.